Described below is a single T cell receptor (beta chain) sequence and its context. Donors were grouped by their self-reported clinical history. These data originate in a study of blood T cell repertoires in COVID-19. Study details: PBMCs, B-cell-depleted T cells, or T cells were the source of the cDNA or gDNA that made up the material.

V was shortened by 5 bases and J by 1 base, with 17 bases between the two germline ends. The CDR3 is made up of 17 amino acids. CDR1 is KGHDR, CDR2 SFDVKD, per germline. The assay was immunoSEQ multiplex PCR, and TCRdb's table has in-frame clones only and misses some. The data hold 200,000 or so clones, with around 88% observed a single time. V gene TRBV24-1 combines with J gene TRBJ2-1; D is possibly TRBD2 (6 bases). The sequenced sample consisted of PBMCs or T cells enriched from blood (not recorded which). The clonotype originates from a woman aged 40 to 55 with acute COVID-19. In nucleotides, the CDR3 is TGTGCCACCAGTGGCTGGAATAGCGGAGGTTCCTACAATGAGCAGTTCTTC. As protein: CATSGWNSGGSYNEQFF.